This T cell receptor (beta chain) was identified in a study of naive and memory T cell subsets. TCR cDNA received a 3' ligated oligonucleotide that carried a UMI. The V end lost 4 bases, the J end lost 0 bases, and 5 bases lay between the germline ends. The CDR3 loop spans 13 amino acids. Germline values: CDR1 MDHEN, CDR2 SYDVKM. The SP2 primer and nested alpha and beta constant region primers amplified ligated cDNA in four rounds. From the 5' RACE reads, TCRdb called clonotypes with MiXCR, one entry per CDR3 protein. The sample carries 48,000 or so distinct CDR3 sequences, approximately 4.5% recorded once. Findings of the study overall: This RNA-based method may be sensitive to activation-related transcript changes.

On this clonotype itself: Its antigen remains unidentified. It may be a read error: a sequence one base away is much more abundant.

The rearrangement joins TRBV28 to TRBJ2-3; D gene unclear. This receptor was obtained from a female donor in good health. CDR3 DNA: TGTGCCAGCAGTTGGTGGAGCACAGATACGCAGTATTTT. Residues: CASSWWSTDTQYF.